The rows below give T cell receptor beta chains drawn from one sample of a study of T cells after yellow fever vaccination. A single record per CDR3 protein comes from TCRdb applying MiXCR to the 5' RACE reads. This sample carries approximately 250,000 distinct CDR3 sequences, around 5.2% of them seen once, and the ten largest clones take 2.5% to 4%. The sequences come from CD4+ T cells sorted from PBMCs, collected on the day of the yellow fever booster vaccination. The receptors derive from a man between 18 and 29 years old who received the YFV17D yellow fever vaccine. Each CDR3 is given with its conserved first and last residue. The D gene is left open where the match is weak. Clone size is shown for a subset of rows, as once, few, many or a class of expanded clone.

V	size	D	J	length	DNA	CDR3
TRBV12-3/TRBV12-4	few	.	TRBJ2-1	16	TGTGCCAGCAGTATCATGCAAAGCGGGTCCTACAATGAGCAGTTCTTC	CASSIMQSGSYNEQFF
TRBV4-2	many	TRBD1	TRBJ2-7	15	TGTGCCAGCAGCCAAGGAATGAGGGGGCTAGGCGAGCAGTACTTC	CASSQGMRGLGEQYF
TRBV5-5	many	TRBD2	TRBJ2-2	15	TGTGCCAGCAGCTTGCTAGCGGCGAACACCGGGGAGCTGTTTTTT	CASSLLAANTGELFF
TRBV5-1	many	.	TRBJ2-1	15	TGCGCCAGCAGCTTGAGGCTGGTAGGGTACAATGAGCAGTTCTTC	CASSLRLVGYNEQFF
TRBV20-1	many	TRBD2	TRBJ2-4	15	TGCAGTGCCCTAGGGCTAGCGGGGGGACAAAACATTCAGTACTTC	CSALGLAGGQNIQYF
TRBV2	.	.	TRBJ1-1	13	TGTGCCAGCAGTGGGGCGCTTCTGACTGAAGCTTTCTTT	CASSGALLTEAFF
TRBV7-2	many	TRBD1	TRBJ2-5	15	TGTGCCAGCAGCCCCGTGGAGACAGGGGTTGAGACCCAGTACTTC	CASSPVETGVETQYF
TRBV5-4	.	.	TRBJ2-6	16	TGTGCCAGCACGAGGGGCGGGTCGTCAGGGGCCAACGTCCTGACTTTC	CASTRGGSSGANVLTF
TRBV7-2	.	.	TRBJ1-1	16	TGTGCCAGCAGCTTACAGGCAGGGGCGATGAACACTGAAGCTTTCTTT	CASSLQAGAMNTEAFF
TRBV7-3	many	.	TRBJ2-1	13	TGTGCCAGCAGCTTAAGCCCCTCCTCAGAGCAGTTCTTC	CASSLSPSSEQFF
TRBV18	many	TRBD1	TRBJ1-1	13	TGTGCCAGCTCAGGACAGGAGAACACTGAAGCTTTCTTT	CASSGQENTEAFF
TRBV29-1	few	TRBD2	TRBJ2-1	13	TGCAGCGTTTCCCGGTGGGGGGGCAATGAGCAGTTCTTC	CSVSRWGGNEQFF
TRBV7-2	many	TRBD1	TRBJ1-2	14	TGTGCCAGCAGTCGCGAGGGGGCCGCGGTAGGCTACACCTTC	CASSREGAAVGYTF
TRBV6-5	.	TRBD1	TRBJ1-4	16	TGTGCCAGCAGTAGATTCCCAGGGGGCCAAAGTGAAAAACTGTTTTTT	CASSRFPGGQSEKLFF
TRBV4-1	.	TRBD1	TRBJ1-4	14	TGCGCCAGCAGTCATGACAGGGTTAATGAAAAACTGTTTTTT	CASSHDRVNEKLFF
TRBV4-3	many	.	TRBJ1-4	16	TGCGCCAGCAGCCAAGGTCGTGGGGCAACTAATGAAAAACTGTTTTTT	CASSQGRGATNEKLFF
TRBV7-2	many	TRBD1	TRBJ2-5	14	TGTGCCAGCAGCATACAGGGGGCCGCAGAGACCCAGTACTTC	CASSIQGAAETQYF
TRBV10-3	many	.	TRBJ2-7	14	TGTGCCATCAGTGAGTCGTATCAGACCTACGAGCAGTACTTC	CAISESYQTYEQYF
TRBV6-4	.	.	TRBJ2-6	14	TGTGCCAGCAGGGTATCCCCTGGGGCCAACGTCCTGACTTTC	CASRVSPGANVLTF
TRBV29-1	.	.	TRBJ1-2	10	TGCAGCGTTGATGGTAACGGCTACACCTTC	CSVDGNGYTF
TRBV6-5	few	.	TRBJ2-5	15	TGTGCCAGCAGTTACTCGGGGACCCGACAAGAGACCCAGTACTTC	CASSYSGTRQETQYF
TRBV3-1	few	.	TRBJ2-4	18	TGTGCCAGCAGCCAAGATTGGTACAGGGTAAACGCCAAAAACATTCAGTACTTC	CASSQDWYRVNAKNIQYF
TRBV9	.	.	TRBJ1-3	16	TGTGCCAGCAGCGCAGGGACGACCTTCTCTGGAAACACCATATATTTT	CASSAGTTFSGNTIYF
TRBV3-1	few	.	TRBJ2-5	15	TGTGCCAGCAGCAAATGGGACAATAAAGCGGAGACCCAGTACTTC	CASSKWDNKAETQYF
TRBV12-3/TRBV12-4	few	.	TRBJ1-3	16	TGTGCCAGCAGTTTAATCATCCCCACCTCTGGAAACACCATATATTTT	CASSLIIPTSGNTIYF
TRBV5-4	.	.	TRBJ1-1	12	TGTGCCAGCAGGCTAGACAACACTGAAGCTTTCTTT	CASRLDNTEAFF
TRBV7-2	few	.	TRBJ2-5	15	TGTGCCAGCAGCTTGATAGGTAACGAGTGGGAGACCCAGTACTTC	CASSLIGNEWETQYF
TRBV5-1	many	TRBD1	TRBJ2-1	16	TGCGCCAGCAGCCCTGCGGCCGGGACAGGTAACAATGAGCAGTTCTTC	CASSPAAGTGNNEQFF
TRBV18	many	.	TRBJ2-2	13	TGTGCCAGCTCAGCTAGACAACTCGGGGAGCTGTTTTTT	CASSARQLGELFF
TRBV7-9	few	.	TRBJ2-7	14	TGTGCCAGCAGCTTAGCAGCCGGGGTTTACGAGCAGTACTTC	CASSLAAGVYEQYF
TRBV20-1	few	TRBD2	TRBJ2-1	13	TGCAGAGTTACTAGCGGCTCCTACAATGAGCAGTTCTTC	CRVTSGSYNEQFF
TRBV5-8	few	TRBD1	TRBJ2-2	14	TGTGCCAGCCCCGACAGGGGTTACACCGGGGAGCTGTTTTTT	CASPDRGYTGELFF
TRBV25-1	.	.	TRBJ2-7	12	TGTGCCAGCAGTGAATCTACCTACGAGCAGTACTTC	CASSESTYEQYF
TRBV12-3/TRBV12-4	many	TRBD2	TRBJ2-5	18	TGTGCCAGCAGTTCCCGTTTGAGGCGGGGGGCCCTACAAGAGACCCAGTACTTC	CASSSRLRRGALQETQYF
TRBV27	.	TRBD2	TRBJ2-5	17	TGTGCCAGCAGACAGGGACTAGCGGGGGCGGGTCGGGGGACCCAGTACTTC	CASRQGLAGAGRGTQYF
TRBV7-9	.	.	TRBJ2-7	17	TGTGCCAGCAGCTTCTCTTTGCGGGCAGGGTGGTCCTACGAGCAGTACTTC	CASSFSLRAGWSYEQYF
TRBV28	few	.	TRBJ1-2	16	TGTGCCAGCAGTTTATGGACAAGGACACTGAACTATGGCTACACCTTC	CASSLWTRTLNYGYTF
TRBV3-1	few	.	TRBJ2-2	16	TGTGCCAGCACCCGCAATGGGGCCTCTAACACCGGGGAGCTGTTTTTT	CASTRNGASNTGELFF
TRBV7-6	.	.	TRBJ2-5	12	TGTGCCAGCAGCTTAGAGCTGGAGACCCAGTACTTC	CASSLELETQYF
TRBV4-1	few	.	TRBJ2-7	14	TGCGCCAGCAGCCAAGAAGGAACAGTCAGCGAGCAGTACTTC	CASSQEGTVSEQYF
TRBV7-9	many	.	TRBJ1-1	15	TGTGCCAGCAGGGGGGGGCGGCAGTTGAACACTGAAGCTTTCTTT	CASRGGRQLNTEAFF
TRBV5-1	many	.	TRBJ1-6	14	TGCGCCAGCAGTCTTGGTGGCAGAGATTCACCCCTCCACTTT	CASSLGGRDSPLHF
TRBV24-1	few	.	TRBJ2-2	16	TGTGCCACCAGTGATTTAAGGCAGGGGAACACCGGGGAGCTGTTTTTT	CATSDLRQGNTGELFF
TRBV5-1	few	TRBD1	TRBJ2-1	20	TGCGCCAGCAGCTCACCACTCTATTTGAGGACAGGGGGACCCTACAATGAGCAGTTCTTC	CASSSPLYLRTGGPYNEQFF
TRBV12-3/TRBV12-4	few	.	TRBJ1-3	15	TGTGCCAGCAGGGACCTTACCTTGGGCGGAAACACCATATATTTT	CASRDLTLGGNTIYF
TRBV29-1	few	TRBD1	TRBJ1-2	14	TGCAGCGTTGAAGGGACAGGGGGCGGGGATGGCTACACCTTC	CSVEGTGGGDGYTF
TRBV30	few	TRBD1	TRBJ1-1	13	TGTGCCTGGAGTAGACAGGGAAACACTGAAGCTTTCTTT	CAWSRQGNTEAFF
TRBV5-1	.	.	TRBJ1-3	15	TGCGCCAGCAGCTCTGGGGCAGGGCTCGGAAACACCATATATTTT	CASSSGAGLGNTIYF
TRBV7-2	.	.	TRBJ1-5	14	TGTGCCAGCAGCAGTGAGGGGAGCAATCAGCCCCAGCATTTT	CASSSEGSNQPQHF
TRBV6-5	.	.	TRBJ2-3	16	TGTGCCTGCAGTTACTACCGGGGGCACGGCACAGATACGCAGTATTTT	CACSYYRGHGTDTQYF
TRBV6-2/TRBV6-3	.	TRBD2	TRBJ2-5	16	TGTGCCAGCATCGACTGGGCGGGGGGAATCCAAGAGACCCAGTACTTC	CASIDWAGGIQETQYF
TRBV10-3	few	TRBD2	TRBJ2-3	14	TGTGCCATCCGAGGCGCGGGGGGGCCGGATACGCAGTATTTT	CAIRGAGGPDTQYF
TRBV20-1	few	TRBD1	TRBJ1-1	16	TGCAGTGCTAGAGATCGGCGATCAGGGGGGGACACTGAAGCTTTCTTT	CSARDRRSGGDTEAFF
TRBV7-2	few	.	TRBJ2-5	15	TGTGCCAGCAGCTTGAGGGGGGGTGCAGAAGAGACCCAGTACTTC	CASSLRGGAEETQYF
TRBV6-5	.	TRBD2	TRBJ2-3	15	TGTGCCAGCAACCTAGCGGGGGGGCCCCGGGGAGCGCAGTATTTT	CASNLAGGPRGAQYF
TRBV12-3/TRBV12-4	few	.	TRBJ1-5	14	TGTGCCAGCAGTTTCCGCAGGATCAATCAGCCCCAGCATTTT	CASSFRRINQPQHF
TRBV11-2	many	TRBD1	TRBJ1-4	18	TGTGCCAGCAGCTTACGCGGGACAGGATTCACAACTAATGAAAAACTGTTTTTT	CASSLRGTGFTTNEKLFF
TRBV5-1	many	.	TRBJ2-2	14	TGCGCCAGCAGCTTGTGGGGCCGGACCGGGGAGCTGTTTTTT	CASSLWGRTGELFF
TRBV7-2	few	TRBD1	TRBJ1-3	15	TGTGCCAGCAGCTTAATAGGGGGCCGTGGAAACACCATATATTTT	CASSLIGGRGNTIYF
TRBV7-2	few	.	TRBJ1-4	14	TGTGCCAGCAGCCTCGACAGACATAATGAAAAACTGTTTTTT	CASSLDRHNEKLFF